The 11 T cell receptor beta chains reported below all come from one sample, sequenced in a study of spatial heterogeneity in lung cancer. Study-wide results and caveats: Tumor mutation counts were tracked by expanded intratumoral alpha and beta TCR counts.

Using its own MiXCR run on the 5' RACE reads, TCRdb lists one record per CDR3 protein. The sample comprises under 11,000 distinct CDR3 sequences, 12% of which are singletons, and 13% rests with the top ten. Time point noted: sample taken at primary tumor resection. These receptors' targets are unknown. Source: lung tumor tissue, taken at surgery. The receptor source for this set is a female donor with early-stage non-small cell lung cancer.

The CDR3 bases are TGTGCCAGCAGCTTAGATCTTATGGGGGCGAACACCGGGGAGCTGTTTTTT. Residues: CASSLDLMGANTGELFF. This sequence joins TRBV11-2 and TRBJ2-2; D possibly uses TRBD1 or TRBD2 (5 bases each). V was clipped by 0 bases and J by 0 bases, with 11 bases between them. Germline V gene lookup returns CDR1 SGHAT and CDR2 FQNNGV. The CDR3 sequence is 17 residues long.

This clonotype came up many times. CDR3: CASSLDLAGYNEQFF. The CDR3 nucleotides are TGCGCCAGCAGCTTGGATCTAGCGGGCTACAATGAGCAGTTCTTC. V usage is TRBV5-1 and J usage is TRBJ2-1; 8 nucleotides match TRBD2. The CDR3 runs to 15 residues. V dropped 0 bases and J dropped 3; count of bases not matched to a gene: 2. Germline V gene sequence: CDR1 SGHRS, CDR2 YFSETQ. The entire variable domain, with the rest obtained from reference TRBV5-1 and TRBJ2-1, is as follows: KAGVTQTPRYLIKTRGQQVTLSCSPISGHRSVSWYQQTPGQGLQFLFEYFSETQRNKGNFPGRFSGRQFSNSRSEMNVSTLELGDSALYLCASSLDLAGYNEQFFGPGTRLTVL.

V and J are TRBV6-5 and TRBJ2-7, with 7 nucleotides matching TRBD2. CDR3 length equals 13 residues. CDR1 is MNHEY, CDR2 SVGAGI, per germline. V shed 0 bases and J 5 bases; nucleotides not matched to a gene: 1. The CDR3 region has the DNA TGTGCCAGCAGTTACTCGACTAGCCACGAGCAGTACTTC. It translates to CASSYSTSHEQYF.

This clonotype was found many times. The chain combines TRBV11-2 with TRBJ2-5; D is unresolved. This CDR3 has 15 residues. Trimming left V 2 bases short and J 4 bases short, with 14 bases between. Germline V gene sequence: CDR1 SGHAT, CDR2 FQNNGV. CDR3 protein: CASSLSVIVGETQYF. CDR3 DNA sequence: TGTGCCAGCAGCTTATCGGTAATAGTTGGAGAGACCCAGTACTTC.

This clonotype is deemed medium-sized (0.01 to 0.1%). The chain joins TRBV6-6 to TRBJ1-5; D may be TRBD1 (6 bases). V lost 0 bases, J lost 0 bases, and 9 bases lay in between. This CDR3 is built from 16 residues. Per the germline V gene, CDR1 is MNHNY and CDR2 is SVGAGI (reference sequence). The CDR3 spells CASSYSRGYSNQPQHF. The CDR3 DNA sequence: TGTGCCAGCAGTTACTCGAGGGGGTATAGCAATCAGCCCCAGCATTTT.

The chain recombines TRBV30 with TRBJ1-5; D possibly corresponds to TRBD1 (5 bases). Trimming pared 2 bases from V and 5 bases from J, leaving 10 bases between. Germline V gene lookup returns CDR1 GTSNPN and CDR2 SVGIG (reference sequence). The length of the CDR3 is 13 residues. As DNA, the CDR3 is TGTGCCTGGAGTCTAGGGGAATATCAGCCCCAGCATTTT. Its protein product is CAWSLGEYQPQHF.

The chain's CDR3 is CASSDYGTANEKLFF. The DNA of the CDR3 is TGTGCCAGCTCAGACTACGGGACGGCGAATGAAAAACTGTTTTTT. J is TRBJ1-4 and V is TRBV18; D may be TRBD1 (5 bases). The germline V and J ends were trimmed by 5 bases and 5 bases, with 15 bases remaining between them. Germline V gives CDR1 KGHSH, CDR2 LQKENI. The CDR3 extends over 15 amino acids.

For this clonotype: Sequence at one end of the junction differs from germline and may be a read error. In DNA, the CDR3 is TGCAGTGCTAGGATGTCTAGCACAGATACGCAGTATTTC. Translating gives CSARMSSTDTQYF. The J gene is TRBJ2-3, the V gene TRBV20-1, with D tentatively TRBD2 (5 bases). The CDR3 is made up of 13 amino acids. Germline V lookup: CDR1 DFQATT, CDR2 SNEGSKA (reference sequence).

This clonotype was observed many times. The V gene is TRBV29-1, the J gene TRBJ2-5, with D tentatively TRBD1 or TRBD2 (5 bases each). The CDR3 is 16 amino acids. CDR1 and CDR2 (germline): SQVTM, ANQGSEA. V was pared by 3 bases and J by 3 bases, with 20 bases between. In DNA form, the CDR3 reads TGCAGCGTTGAGTTGGCAGGCTGGTGGGGGAAAGAGACCCAGTACTTC. Translation gives CSVELAGWWGKETQYF.

This chain uses TRBV7-2 with TRBJ1-1, with unresolved D. CDR1 and CDR2 (germline): SGHTA, FQGNSA. V was shortened by 5 bases and J by 1 base, with 14 bases between the two germline ends. The CDR3 totals 15 residues. CDR3 region: CASSRDGNSNTEAFF. The CDR3 nucleotides read TGTGCCAGCAGCCGTGACGGAAATTCGAACACTGAAGCTTTCTTT.

In its sample, this clonotype was seen a few times. The chain has TRBV9 and TRBJ2-1; TRBD2 matches at 16 bases. The CDR3 extends over 22 amino acids. V trimming: 2 bases; J trimming: 1 base; junction bases outside the gene matches: 15. Per germline, CDR1 SGDLS and CDR2 YYNGEE. The CDR3 DNA follows: TGTGCCAGCAGCGTCTCCCTGAGTACCGGGACTAGCGGGAGGGCTTCCTACAATGAGCAGTTCTTC. Amino acids: CASSVSLSTGTSGRASYNEQFF.